The clone carrying this T cell receptor beta chain was recorded a few times. Its antigen remains unidentified. The data were taken from a study of blood T cells in healthy people across ages. Study-level findings and limits: In long-lived donors, naive CD4+ cell counts and diversity exceeded those of aged donors. Estimates based on one million T cells were treated as lower bounds.

The use of a sample-barcoded 5' primer and a J-beta primer mix characterized a second PCR of 7 to 11 cycles. A template-switch adaptor with 12 random nucleotides tagged each cDNA molecule. Each CDR3 protein is one row after TCRdb ran MiXCR on the 5' RACE reads. The sample yields about 570,000 distinct CDR3 sequences, 27% seen once. The people who gave samples were healthy Caucasians from Russia, aged about 6 to 95. V lost 6 bases and J lost 7, with 15 bases in between. This CDR3 region has 13 residues. Looked up from germline, CDR1 is SGHAT and CDR2 is FQNNGV. This TCR came from a woman aged 70-85 years in good health. Specimen: blood. This chain links TRBV11-2 with TRBJ1-2; D is unresolved. DNA for the CDR3: TGTGCCAGCAGACCTAACGCCATGGGTGGCTACACCTTC. It is translated as CASRPNAMGGYTF.